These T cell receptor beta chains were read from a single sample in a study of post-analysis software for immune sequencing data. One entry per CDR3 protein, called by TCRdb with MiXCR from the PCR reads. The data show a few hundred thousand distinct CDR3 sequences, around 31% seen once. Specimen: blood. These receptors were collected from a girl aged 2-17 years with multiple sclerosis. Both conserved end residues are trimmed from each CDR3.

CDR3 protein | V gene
ASNRQFSSYEQY | TRBV6-1
ASSLDLASGSYEQY | TRBV11-2
ASSPSTGSNQPQH | TRBV5-1
ASSERDTVNYGYT | TRBV10-2
ASSAGVTVQETQY | TRBV5-6
SARWGGPSTDTQY | TRBV20-1
ATSREPAGGGETQY | TRBV15
ASSLYRGAYNEQF | TRBV11-1
ASSQEGEGNTEAF | TRBV4-2
SDRWGNQPQH | TRBV29-1
ASSFPWDQETQY | TRBV12-3/TRBV12-4
ASRVTSGGALGEQF | TRBV12-3/TRBV12-4
ATSRTDRVSNQPQH | TRBV15
SARGTYEQY | TRBV20-1
ASSEAARGQVGSYNEQF | TRBV6-1
ASSELLAGGYNEQF | TRBV6-1
SAPPQRGHTDTQY | TRBV20-1
ASGLGTGLVNNEQF | TRBV12-5
ASSPRESGWGYT | TRBV9
SVDISLIGGGPYEQY | TRBV29-1
ASSLQTGLFNEQF | TRBV5-4
ASSSGGLYNEQF | TRBV18
ASRRSQETQY | TRBV27
ASSLVPPGQNEQF | TRBV5-4
SVVSDLYGYT | TRBV29-1
ASSLVGGAGGPQF | TRBV11-2
ASSVAERNTQY | TRBV9
ASSPEGGNSPLH | TRBV7-6
TSSEALAGVTDTQY | TRBV25-1
ASDRGLDRNEQF | TRBV11-2
ASSPSQGTATTYEQY | TRBV5-1
ASSPQTGKTMEAF | TRBV3-1
SVGGKDRDDEQY | TRBV29-1
ATSAGQGGYT | TRBV24-1
ASSQEGTGGARYQETQY | TRBV3-1
ASSPPTGGRDSPLH | TRBV7-9
ASSPDRGVSQPQH | TRBV12-3/TRBV12-4
SIRLGSMNTEAF | TRBV29-1
ASWGLFGYGYT | TRBV27
ATGSQQGAGGEQY | TRBV10-3
AISIPTASTDTQY | TRBV10-3
VSSWEGETQY | TRBV12-3/TRBV12-4
ASSFGAIGGYNEQF | TRBV12-3/TRBV12-4
ASSQDWGAQPQH | TRBV4-1
ASIRATGGDYGYT | TRBV28
ASSQGGSGVWAF | TRBV3-1
ASSQIFSGLSQETQY | TRBV3-1
ASRATGGTGANVLT | TRBV12-3/TRBV12-4
SARERAGFSYNEQF | TRBV20-1
ASSQGGSVDEQY | TRBV4-2
ASSQGQDVQGYT | TRBV5-1
ASGASRDTEAF | TRBV6-4